A selection of T cell receptor beta chains follows, all from one sample in a study of identical twins. TCRdb re-called the 5' RACE reads with MiXCR, one entry per CDR3 protein. Of around 470,000 distinct CDR3 sequences listed, approximately 15% are singletons. These sequences were also reported in another study, on yellow fever vaccine responses in identical twins.

The sequencing input was CD4+ T cells sorted from blood. These receptors originate from a woman aged 18-29 years in good health. CDR3s include the opening cysteine and the closing phenylalanine or tryptophan. Each record gives: clone size, V gene, J gene, D gene, CDR3 DNA, CDR3 protein. The D gene is left open where the match is weak. Clone size is not always given. Where it is, it says once, few, many or a class for expanded clones.

few,TRBV12-3/TRBV12-4,TRBJ1-2,-,TGTGCCAGCAGTAAACAGATAACCTATGGCTACACCTTC,CASSKQITYGYTF
few,TRBV5-1,TRBJ2-1,-,TGCGCCAGCAGCTTGGTAGGGGTAATGGGCTACAATGAGCAGTTCTTC,CASSLVGVMGYNEQFF
-,TRBV25-1,TRBJ1-1,-,TGTGCCAGCAGTGAAGTCAGGCAAAACACTGAAGCTTTCTTT,CASSEVRQNTEAFF
-,TRBV12-3/TRBV12-4,TRBJ2-1,TRBD1,TGTGCCAGCAGCCCACAGACAGGGGGCTACAATGAGCAGTTCTTC,CASSPQTGGYNEQFF
-,TRBV5-1,TRBJ2-1,-,TGCGCCAGCAGCGACCCGTCAGACAGTACAGTGAGTCTGTTCTTC,CASSDPSDSTVSLFF
-,TRBV28,TRBJ2-5,-,TGTGCCAGCGGCCGGCTGGAGACCCAGTACTTC,CASGRLETQYF
few,TRBV28,TRBJ2-2,-,TGTGCCAGCAGTTTATACGGCAGGGCCAACACCGGGGAGCTGTTTTTT,CASSLYGRANTGELFF
many,TRBV7-2,TRBJ2-3,-,TGTGCCAGCAGCCGACAGCTATCGTACACAGATACGCAGTATTTT,CASSRQLSYTDTQYF
-,TRBV6-5,TRBJ1-3,-,TGTGCCAGCAGTTACGGCGGGGGCGAGGGAAACACCATATATTTT,CASSYGGGEGNTIYF
few,TRBV7-9,TRBJ2-1,-,TGTGCCAGCAGCTTAGGACCCATTCCCTACAATGAGCAGTTCTTC,CASSLGPIPYNEQFF
-,TRBV29-1,TRBJ2-5,TRBD1,TGCAGCGTCGCCTCAGGGGGAGAGACCCAGTACTTC,CSVASGGETQYF
-,TRBV28,TRBJ2-7,-,TGTGCCAGCAGTTCCCCGCTGGTCGAGCAGTACTTC,CASSSPLVEQYF
few,TRBV4-2,TRBJ2-7,-,TGTGCCAGCAGCCAAGATGTGCGGGGAAACGAGCAGTACTTC,CASSQDVRGNEQYF
few,TRBV20-1,TRBJ2-3,TRBD1,TGCAGTGCACAGGACAGGGGGCTAGTGAATACGCAGTATTTT,CSAQDRGLVNTQYF
-,TRBV9,TRBJ1-1,-,TGTGCCAGCAGCGTAGGAGGGCAGGCCTACACTGAAGCTTTCTTT,CASSVGGQAYTEAFF
few,TRBV4-3,TRBJ2-1,-,TGCGCCAGCAGCCACCTAAGGACCCGGGGTGATGAGCAGTTCTTC,CASSHLRTRGDEQFF
-,TRBV4-3,TRBJ2-1,-,TGCGCCAGCAGCCAAGCCCTCCGAGGGGAGCAGTTCTTC,CASSQALRGEQFF
few,TRBV18,TRBJ2-4,-,TGTGCCAGCTCACCACCTTCAACAAGGGACATTCAGTACTTC,CASSPPSTRDIQYF
-,TRBV6-1,TRBJ2-7,TRBD2,TGTGCCAGCAGGGACGGGACTAGCGGGAGCTACGAGCAGTACTTC,CASRDGTSGSYEQYF
-,TRBV6-5,TRBJ2-7,-,TGTGCCAGCAGCAACTCCCGGGCAGGGGTCTACGAGCAGTACTTC,CASSNSRAGVYEQYF
many,TRBV6-1,TRBJ2-1,TRBD2,TGTGCCAGCAGTGTCCTTAGCGGGGCCACGATCTTC,CASSVLSGATIF
-,TRBV12-3/TRBV12-4,TRBJ1-4,-,TGTGCCAGCAGGACAGGATACGGTCAGGTGTTTTTT,CASRTGYGQVFF
few,TRBV3-1,TRBJ2-2,-,TGTGCCAGCAGCCAGAGGACAGATGTCGGGGAGCTGTTTTTT,CASSQRTDVGELFF
-,TRBV7-9,TRBJ2-7,TRBD1,TGTGCCAGCAGCTTAGGCGACAGGGGGCATGACGAGCAGTACTTC,CASSLGDRGHDEQYF
-,TRBV7-9,TRBJ1-5,TRBD1,TGTGCCAGCAGCCCACAGGGACAGGGAAATCAGCCCCAGCATTTT,CASSPQGQGNQPQHF
-,TRBV10-3,TRBJ2-7,TRBD2,TGTGCCATCAGCGGGACTAGCGGGAGTTACGAGCAGTACTTC,CAISGTSGSYEQYF
few,TRBV29-1,TRBJ2-1,-,TGCAGCGTCAACACAGGCTCCTACAATGAGCAGTTCTTC,CSVNTGSYNEQFF
-,TRBV25-1,TRBJ2-1,-,TGTGCCAGCAGTGATTCGTTTAGCGGTTCCTACAATGAGCAGTTCTTC,CASSDSFSGSYNEQFF
many,TRBV3-1,TRBJ2-3,-,TGTGCCAGCAGCCTCCTGGGGGGCAGGGGCACAGATACGCAGTATTTT,CASSLLGGRGTDTQYF
few,TRBV12-3/TRBV12-4,TRBJ2-5,-,TGTGCCAGCAGTTTAATGGAAGAGACCCAGTACTTC,CASSLMEETQYF
few,TRBV7-2,TRBJ2-1,-,TGTGCCAGCGCGGGCAATAGGCAGTTCTTC,CASAGNRQFF
-,TRBV9,TRBJ2-2,TRBD1,TGTGCCAGTGGTCAGGGGGCGGCCACCGGGGAGCTGTTTTTT,CASGQGAATGELFF
-,TRBV21-1,TRBJ2-7,-,TGTGCCAGCAGACAGGTGAGGGAGCAGTACTTC,CASRQVREQYF
-,TRBV7-9,TRBJ2-3,-,TGTGCCAGCACCCCGGATGGGGTAACAGATACGCAGTATTTT,CASTPDGVTDTQYF
-,TRBV5-1,TRBJ1-1,-,TGCGCCAGCAGCGGGACAAGGGGGAGCACTGAAGCTTTCTTT,CASSGTRGSTEAFF
few,TRBV28,TRBJ1-6,TRBD1,TGTGCCAGCAGAAACCCCGACAGGGACTGGTCACCCCTCCACTTT,CASRNPDRDWSPLHF
few,TRBV20-1,TRBJ2-1,TRBD1,TGCAGTGCTACTACCGGGACAGGGGATGTGAGTGAGCAGTTCTTC,CSATTGTGDVSEQFF
many,TRBV12-3/TRBV12-4,TRBJ1-1,TRBD1,TGTGCCAGCACTTGGATCCCCCCCGGGACAGGAACTGAAGCTTTCTTT,CASTWIPPGTGTEAFF
-,TRBV6-1,TRBJ1-2,TRBD1,TGTGCCAGCAGGCCGGGACAGGGGGTCCCCTACTATGGCTACACCTTC,CASRPGQGVPYYGYTF
-,TRBV7-2,TRBJ2-3,TRBD2,TGTGCCAGCAGCTTAGTCCTAGCGGGAGCTGGAGATACGCAGTATTTT,CASSLVLAGAGDTQYF
-,TRBV6-1,TRBJ2-3,TRBD2,TGTGCCAGCAGTCCGTCTATATCCGGCGGGGGGGCCAGGGCGCAGTATTTT,CASSPSISGGGARAQYF
-,TRBV30,TRBJ2-7,TRBD1,TGTGCCTGGAGTGTCGGACAGGGGGCGCACGAGCAGTACTTC,CAWSVGQGAHEQYF
-,TRBV27,TRBJ2-1,-,TGTGCCAGCGGCAGAACGGGGGGCCCCTACAATGAGCAGTTCTTC,CASGRTGGPYNEQFF
few,TRBV10-3,TRBJ2-5,TRBD1,TGTGCCATCAGTGGGGGACAGGGAAAAGAGACCCAGTACTTC,CAISGGQGKETQYF
few,TRBV25-1,TRBJ2-2,-,TGTGCCAGCAGTGAACCCATTGGGGGTAGGATCACCGGGGAGCTGTTTTTT,CASSEPIGGRITGELFF
-,TRBV3-1,TRBJ2-1,-,TGTGCCAGCACTATCGGGTGGGGTGAGCAGTTCTTC,CASTIGWGEQFF
-,TRBV10-3,TRBJ2-2,TRBD1,TGTGCCATCAGTGCGTCTCCGGACAGGGAGGAGCTGTTTTTT,CAISASPDREELFF
many,TRBV21-1,TRBJ2-4,-,TGTGCCAGCAGCAAAGCGGGATCCCCCGGCGATGGAGGGGCTCCCAAAAACATTCAGTACTTC,CASSKAGSPGDGGAPKNIQYF
few,TRBV4-1,TRBJ2-1,-,TGCGCCAGCAGGACCCCGGGACTCAGGGGGAATGAGCAGTTCTTC,CASRTPGLRGNEQFF
-,TRBV5-6,TRBJ2-7,TRBD1,TGTGCCAGCATCTTGGAGGGGACAGGGGACGAGCAGTACTTC,CASILEGTGDEQYF
few,TRBV20-1,TRBJ2-3,TRBD2,TGCAGTGCCAGCCGCGGGCTAGCGGGAGTAGATACGCAGTATTTT,CSASRGLAGVDTQYF
few,TRBV25-1,TRBJ1-2,TRBD1,TGTGCCAGCAGTACACCACAGGGGGCTGGCTACACCTTC,CASSTPQGAGYTF
-,TRBV5-1,TRBJ2-1,TRBD2,TGCGCCAGCCGAGCCGGAGCGGGGGAGTCCTACAATGAGCAGTTCTTC,CASRAGAGESYNEQFF
few,TRBV3-1,TRBJ2-2,-,TGTGCCAGCAGCCAAGTCGCAGGGCAGCGTGAGGAGCTGTTTTTT,CASSQVAGQREELFF
few,TRBV5-1,TRBJ2-3,-,TGCGCCAGCAGCTTGGGTAGGGTTTGGACAGATACGCAGTATTTT,CASSLGRVWTDTQYF